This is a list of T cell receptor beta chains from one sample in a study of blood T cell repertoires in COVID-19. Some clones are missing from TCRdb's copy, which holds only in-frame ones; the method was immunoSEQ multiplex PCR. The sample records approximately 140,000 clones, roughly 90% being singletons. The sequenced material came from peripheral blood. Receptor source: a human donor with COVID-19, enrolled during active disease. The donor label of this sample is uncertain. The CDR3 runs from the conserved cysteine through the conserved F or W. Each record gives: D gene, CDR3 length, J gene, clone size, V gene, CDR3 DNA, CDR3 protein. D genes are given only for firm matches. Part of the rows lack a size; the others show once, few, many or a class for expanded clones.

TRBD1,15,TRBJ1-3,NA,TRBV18,TGTGCCAGCTCACCCCGGACAGGGATGGGGAACACCATATATTTT,CASSPRTGMGNTIYF
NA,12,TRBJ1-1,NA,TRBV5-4,TGTGCCAGCAGCGTTGGAGCGGTTGGAGCTTTCTTT,CASSVGAVGAFF
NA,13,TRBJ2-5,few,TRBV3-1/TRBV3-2,TGTGCCAGCAGCCAAGATCACGGGGAGACCCAGTACTTC,CASSQDHGETQYF
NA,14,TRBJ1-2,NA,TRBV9,TGTGCCAGCAGCTTCCGACACTCTAACTATGGCTACACCTTC,CASSFRHSNYGYTF
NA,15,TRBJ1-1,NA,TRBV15,TGTGCCACCAGCTCCCTCGGGGTTGAGAGCACTGAAGCTTTCTTT,CATSSLGVESTEAFF
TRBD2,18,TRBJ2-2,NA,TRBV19,TGTGCCAGTAGTCGGGCAGGGACTAGCTCCGCGAACACCGGGGAGCTGTTTTTT,CASSRAGTSSANTGELFF
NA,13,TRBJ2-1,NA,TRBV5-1,TGCGCCAGCAGCGAGAAGTCGTACAATGAGCAGTTCTTC,CASSEKSYNEQFF
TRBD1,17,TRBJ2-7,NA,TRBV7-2,TGTGCCAGCAGCCCAAATATGGGGGGGACAGGGGCCTACGAGCAGTACTTC,CASSPNMGGTGAYEQYF
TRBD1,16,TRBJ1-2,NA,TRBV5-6,TGTGCCAGCAGCTCGAGGGGACAGGGGGCCTTCTATGGCTACACCTTC,CASSSRGQGAFYGYTF
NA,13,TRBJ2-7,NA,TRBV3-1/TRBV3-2,TGTGCCAGCAGCCAAGAGGGCAGCTACGAGCAGTACTTC,CASSQEGSYEQYF
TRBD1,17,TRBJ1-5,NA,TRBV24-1,TGTGCCACCAGTGATTCTACAGGGGGTTTCCTCAATCAGCCCCAGCATTTT,CATSDSTGGFLNQPQHF
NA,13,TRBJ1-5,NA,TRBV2,TGTGCCAGCGGAGACATTCGCGGGCAGCCCCAGCATTTT,CASGDIRGQPQHF
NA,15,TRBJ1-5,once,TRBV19,TGTGCCAGTAGTACCGGCAGGGCACAGGATCAGCCCCAGCATTTT,CASSTGRAQDQPQHF
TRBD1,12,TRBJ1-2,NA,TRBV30,TGTGCCTGGAGTTGGACAGGGGGTGGCTACACCTTC,CAWSWTGGGYTF
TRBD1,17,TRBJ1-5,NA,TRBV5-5,TGTGCCAGCAGCTTGGGGACAGGCTCCTATAGCAATCAGCCCCAGCATTTT,CASSLGTGSYSNQPQHF
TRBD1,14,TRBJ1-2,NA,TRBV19,TGTGCCAGTAGAAAAGACAGGGGGCTTCCTGGCTACACCTTC,CASRKDRGLPGYTF
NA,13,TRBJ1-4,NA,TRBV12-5,TGTGCTAGTGCCCCTGCAACTAATGAAAAACTGTTTTTT,CASAPATNEKLFF
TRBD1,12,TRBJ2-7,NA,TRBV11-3,TGTGCCAGCAGCTTAGAGCGTGCAGGGGGGTACTTC,CASSLERAGGYF
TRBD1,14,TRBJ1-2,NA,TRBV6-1,TGTGCCAGCAGTGAAACAGGGGTTTGGCATGGCTACACCTTC,CASSETGVWHGYTF
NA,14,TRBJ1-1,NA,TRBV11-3,TGTGCCAGCTGTCCTGGGGGGTCCGACACTGAAGCTTTCTTT,CASCPGGSDTEAFF
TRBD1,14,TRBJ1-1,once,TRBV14,TGTGCCAGCAGCCACTCCGGGACAGCGTCGTTTGCTTTCTTT,CASSHSGTASFAFF
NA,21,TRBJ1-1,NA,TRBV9,TGTGCCAGCAGCGTAGCCCCTTTGAAGCCCGGGGTCGTGGGCGCGGTCACTGAAGCTTTCTTT,CASSVAPLKPGVVGAVTEAFF
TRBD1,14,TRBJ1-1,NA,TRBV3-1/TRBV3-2,TGTGCCAGCAGCCCCACCGGGACAGGCACTGAAGCTTTCTTT,CASSPTGTGTEAFF
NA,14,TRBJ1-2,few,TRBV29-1,TGCAGCGTTGGGGGCAGCCTTAATAACTATGGCTACACCTTC,CSVGGSLNNYGYTF
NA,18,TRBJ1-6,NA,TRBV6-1,TGTGCCAGCAGTGTATCGTCAGGGGCTAGTTCCTATAATTCACCCCTCCACTTT,CASSVSSGASSYNSPLHF
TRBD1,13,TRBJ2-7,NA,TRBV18,TGTGCCAGCTCACTGGGACAGACCTACGAGCAGTACTTC,CASSLGQTYEQYF
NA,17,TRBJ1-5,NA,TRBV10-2,TGCGCCAGCAGTGATTCGGGTCAGGGACTGATGGGTCAGCCCCAGCATTTT,CASSDSGQGLMGQPQHF
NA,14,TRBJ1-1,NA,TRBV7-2,TGTGCCAGCAGCTCCACATACAGGAACACTGAAGCTTTCTTT,CASSSTYRNTEAFF
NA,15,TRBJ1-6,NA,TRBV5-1,TGCGCCAGCAGCTTTAATCCAGGGGAGAATTCACCCCTCCACTTT,CASSFNPGENSPLHF
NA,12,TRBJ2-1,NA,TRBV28,TGTGCCGGCAGTCCTATAAACAATGAGCAGTTCTTC,CAGSPINNEQFF
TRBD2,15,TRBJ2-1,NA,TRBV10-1,TGCGCCAGCAGTCAGACGGGACTAGCGGGAGTTAGGCAGTTCTTC,CASSQTGLAGVRQFF
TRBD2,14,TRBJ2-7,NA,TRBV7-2,TGTGCCAGCAGCTTAAGGGCTAGCGGGGGGGAGCAGTACTTC,CASSLRASGGEQYF
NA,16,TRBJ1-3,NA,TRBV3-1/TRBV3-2,TGTGCCAGCAGCCAAGGCAGCGATGACTCTGGAAACACCATATATTTT,CASSQGSDDSGNTIYF
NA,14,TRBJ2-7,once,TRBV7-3,TGTGCCAGCAAAAAAAACGACAGAACCTACGAGCAGTACTTC,CASKKNDRTYEQYF
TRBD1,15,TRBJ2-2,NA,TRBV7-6,TGTGCCAGCAGCTCAGGACAGGGGGGGACCGGGGAGCTGTTTTTT,CASSSGQGGTGELFF
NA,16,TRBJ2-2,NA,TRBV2,TGTGCCAGCAAACGGACAGAATATCGAGACACCGGGGAGCTGTTTTTT,CASKRTEYRDTGELFF
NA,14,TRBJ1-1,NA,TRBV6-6,TGTGCCAGCAGAGCGGGACAACCGAACACTGAAGCTTTCTTT,CASRAGQPNTEAFF
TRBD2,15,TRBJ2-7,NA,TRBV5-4,TGTGCCAGCAGCTTGGGCGGGGGGGCCAACTACGAGCAGTACTTC,CASSLGGGANYEQYF
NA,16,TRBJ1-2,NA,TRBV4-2,TGTGCCAGCAGCCCATCTGCGCTTCTGACTAACTATGGCTACACCTTC,CASSPSALLTNYGYTF
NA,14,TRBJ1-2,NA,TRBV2,TGTGCCAGCAGTCTGAGGGCCGTTAACTATGGCTACACCTTC,CASSLRAVNYGYTF
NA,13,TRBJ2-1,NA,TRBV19,TGTGCCAGCCGGAGGGACTCTTCCAATGAGCAGTTCTTC,CASRRDSSNEQFF
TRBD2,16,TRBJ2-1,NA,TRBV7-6,TGTGCCAGCAGCTTAGTTACGGGGGGGCCCGTAAATGAGCAGTTCTTC,CASSLVTGGPVNEQFF
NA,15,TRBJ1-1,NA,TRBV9,TGTGCCAGCAGCCCTTCTACTCGGGGGAGCACTGAAGCTTTCTTT,CASSPSTRGSTEAFF
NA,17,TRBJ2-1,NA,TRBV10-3,TGTGCCATCAGTGAGTCGATACTACGCAGCTCCTACAATGAGCAGTTCTTC,CAISESILRSSYNEQFF
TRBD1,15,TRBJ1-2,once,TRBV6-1,TGTGCCAGCAGTGAAGTAGGGACAGCCCCCTATGGCTACACCTTC,CASSEVGTAPYGYTF
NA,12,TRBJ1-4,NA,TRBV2,TGTGCCAGCAGTGAGTCCGGGAATAAACTGTTTTTT,CASSESGNKLFF
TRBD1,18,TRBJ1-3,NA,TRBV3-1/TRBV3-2,TGTGCCAGCAGCCATTTTCCCGGGACAGGGTCCCCTGGAAACACCATATATTTT,CASSHFPGTGSPGNTIYF
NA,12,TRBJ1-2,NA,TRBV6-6,TGTGCCAGCAGCCAGCAGGGAGGGGGCTACACCTTC,CASSQQGGGYTF
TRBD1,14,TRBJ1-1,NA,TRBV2,TGTGCCAGCAGTATCGGACAGGGCAGCACTGAAGCTTTCTTT,CASSIGQGSTEAFF
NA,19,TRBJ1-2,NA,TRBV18,TGTGCCAGCTCACCCTCCGTTTCCTACCCGGGGGAACCTAACTATGGCTACACCTTC,CASSPSVSYPGEPNYGYTF
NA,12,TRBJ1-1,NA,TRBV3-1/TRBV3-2,TGTGCCAGCAGCCAAACAGGCTTAGAAGCTTTCTTT,CASSQTGLEAFF
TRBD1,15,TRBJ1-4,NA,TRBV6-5,TGTGCCAGCACCAGAATTACAGGGGCTAATGAAAAACTGTTTTTT,CASTRITGANEKLFF
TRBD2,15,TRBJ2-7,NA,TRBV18,TGTGCCAGCTCCTCTAGCGGGGGGACCTCCTACGAGCAGTACTTC,CASSSSGGTSYEQYF
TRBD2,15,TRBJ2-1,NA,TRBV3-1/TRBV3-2,TGTGCCAGCAGCCTTTCTAGCGGGAGTTACAATGAGCAGTTCTTC,CASSLSSGSYNEQFF
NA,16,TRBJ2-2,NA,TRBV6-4,TGTGCCAGCAGTGATAAGGCTCGGGGGAGCACCGGGGAGCTGTTTTTT,CASSDKARGSTGELFF
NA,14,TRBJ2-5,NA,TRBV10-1,TGCGCCAGCAGTGAGGTAGCGAACGGAGAGACCCAGTACTTC,CASSEVANGETQYF
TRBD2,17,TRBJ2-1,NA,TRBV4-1,TGCGCCAGCAGCCATCTACCGGGACTAGCTTCGGACAATGAGCAGTTCTTC,CASSHLPGLASDNEQFF
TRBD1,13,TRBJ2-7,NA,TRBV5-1,TGCGCCAGCAGCTTGGGACAGGGTGACGAGCAGTACTTC,CASSLGQGDEQYF
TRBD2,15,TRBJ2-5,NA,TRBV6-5,TGTGCCAGCACCCTACTAGCGGGGGCCGAAGGGACCCAGTACTTC,CASTLLAGAEGTQYF
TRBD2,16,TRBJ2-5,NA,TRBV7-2,TGTGCCAGCAGCTTAGTAGGGACTAGCGCCCAAGAGACCCAGTACTTC,CASSLVGTSAQETQYF